This TCR beta chain stems from a study of blood T cell repertoires in COVID-19. Whole-study context: The United States, Italy and Spain supplied acute and convalescent COVID-19 samples.

V trimming: 7 bases; J trimming: 1 base; junction bases outside the gene matches: 4. The CDR3 is 14 residues long. Per germline, CDR1 SNHLY and CDR2 FYNNEI. Assay used: immunoSEQ multiplex PCR; TCRdb lists only in-frame clones, some missing. The repertoire includes 95,000 to 110,000 clones, 84% of them detected once, and 12% sits in the top ten. Sequenced sample: peripheral blood. The V and J genes are TRBV2 and TRBJ2-7, with 10 bases aligning to TRBD2. The TCR sequence derives from a human donor in a cohort sampled during active COVID-19. The CDR3 here is CASTLGLASYEQYF. In nucleotides, the CDR3 is TGTGCCAGCACCTTGGGACTAGCGTCCTACGAGCAGTACTTC.